This entry describes one T cell receptor (beta chain). The specificity of this receptor is unknown. Base qualities are not provided; no much larger clone lies one nucleotide away. High-throughput TCRbeta CDR3 sequencing of frozen genomic DNA was performed by immunoSEQ, including PCR amplification, mapping, bias correction and internal controls. The original methods were these. Productive rearrangements were kept, and unique TCRbeta sequences were defined by CDR3 nucleotide sequence plus V and J gene. A sequence counted as donor-reactive only if the sequence showed at least 5-fold expansion in CFSE-low cells compared with unstimulated pre-transplant cells and had a frequency of at least 0.01%. Minimum frequency thresholds were set for each subject on the basis of the unstimulated sample with the lowest template count, so that a detection power of at least 90% was ensured. Jensen-Shannon divergence between the top 1000 TCRbeta sequences post-transplant and pre-transplant was used to measure repertoire turnover. Two-sided Fisher's exact tests were used to test for changes in the detection of donor-reactive sequences. Entries here come from immuneACCESS through TCRdb and include only in-frame sequences with V and J called. Some clones fail to appear in such tables; in the studies checked, an unresolved V gene covers under half of the shortfall, and the cause of the remainder is unknown. V and J calls and clone size are given by that table; D and trimming were obtained from the DNA. Counted in this sample were around 110,000 clones; 75% to 95% of them appeared once. Together, the top ten hold approximately 0.78% of the sample.

This sample is drawn from a study of T cell clones after liver transplantation (dated by TCRdb to about 2019). General notes on the study: The samples were obtained from ITN030ST, a randomized trial that attempted immunosuppression withdrawal within 2 years after liver transplantation. Donor-reactive T cell clones were identified by TCRbeta sequencing after a pre-transplant mixed lymphocyte reaction and then tracked in post-transplant blood. As an antigen-independent comparator for the donor-reactive sequences, third party-reactive TCRbeta sequences from pre-transplant MLRs were identified as well. Of the eight recipients, a few were HCV-positive, while the remaining recipients had been transplanted for non-autoimmune, non-viral indications. The subjects received no induction therapy and were kept on standard immunosuppression until randomization at 12-24 months post-transplant. To count as tolerant, a recipient had to stay completely off immunosuppression for at least one year without liver enzymes climbing beyond twice the upper limit of normal. Blood samples were collected pre-transplant, pre-randomization before withdrawal, and post-randomization after either full withdrawal or failed withdrawal. Of the 8 liver transplant recipients making up the studied cohort, 3 were classified as tolerant and 5 as non-tolerant.

Overall study outcomes, separate from this receptor: After accounting for repertoire turnover, donor-reactive detection was significantly reduced in 7 of 8 subjects for CD4 and 8 of 8 for CD8. In 5 of 8 subjects, regardless of tolerance or HCV status, circulating donor-reactive CD4 TCRbeta sequences dropped significantly post-transplant. Because no allograft tissue specimens were available, donor-reactive T cells may have migrated into the graft instead of being deleted. In a couple of subjects, low numbers of available donor cells limited the measurable donor-reactive repertoire. Conclusions were preliminary, limited by small, heterogeneous patient numbers and non-standardized post-transplant time points. Donor-reactive sequences decreased more than third party-reactive sequences, which suggests partial antigen-specific deletion that was not related to withdrawal success.

Spanning cysteine to phenylalanine, the CDR3 consists of 17 amino acids. The read is trimmed to its CDR3 DNA, 51 bases read in frame from base 1. For this chain, trimming is 1 base at the V end and 7 bases at the J end, and the number of junction bases without a gene match is 11. CDR1 PRHDT and CDR2 FYEKMQ were looked up in the germline V gene (reference sequence). Thawed unstimulated PBMCs were stained for CD3, CD4 and CD8 and FACS-sorted into CD3+CD4+ and CD3+CD8+ populations. Randomization to immunosuppression withdrawal applied to every one of the 8 studied subjects. Genomic DNA was isolated with the Qiagen DNeasy Blood and Tissue Kit.

Recombination connected TRBV13 to TRBJ2-7; 12 middle bases align to TRBD2. The clonotype originates from a human patient who received a liver transplant. Where a transplant has occurred, the graft donor may have supplied some of the T cells. Sample: CD4+ T cells from blood, taken 12 months after liver transplant. The CDR3 amino acid sequence is: CASSLDMRLAGETEQYF. The sequenced DNA: TGTGCCAGCAGCTTAGATATGAGACTAGCGGGAGAAACTGAGCAGTACTTC.